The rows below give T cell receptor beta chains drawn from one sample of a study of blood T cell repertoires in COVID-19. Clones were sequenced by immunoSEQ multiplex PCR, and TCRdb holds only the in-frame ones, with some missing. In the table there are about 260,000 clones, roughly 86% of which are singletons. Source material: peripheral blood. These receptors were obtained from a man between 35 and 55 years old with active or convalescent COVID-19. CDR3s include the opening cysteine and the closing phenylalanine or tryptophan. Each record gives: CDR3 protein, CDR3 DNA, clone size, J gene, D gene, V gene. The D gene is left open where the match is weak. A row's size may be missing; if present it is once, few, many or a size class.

CASISNEGLNTEAFF | TGTGCCAGCATCTCAAATGAGGGCTTGAACACTGAAGCTTTCTTT | few | TRBJ1-1 | . | TRBV6-5
CASSMAGTGTSPLHF | TGTGCCAGTAGTATGGCCGGGACTGGGACTTCACCCCTCCACTTT | . | TRBJ1-6 | . | TRBV19
CASSLTGGVPSYNEQFF | TGTGCCAGCAGCTTAACGGGAGGTGTCCCCTCCTACAATGAGCAGTTCTTC | . | TRBJ2-1 | TRBD2 | TRBV7-9
CAIGTARGEDEQYF | TGTGCCATCGGAACGGCGCGGGGGGAGGACGAGCAGTACTTC | once | TRBJ2-7 | TRBD2 | TRBV10-3
CASSLDYFYEQYF | TGTGCCAGCAGCCTAGACTACTTCTACGAGCAGTACTTC | . | TRBJ2-7 | . | TRBV3-1/TRBV3-2
CASGENGNQPQHF | TGTGCCAGCGGGGAGAACGGCAATCAGCCCCAGCATTTT | . | TRBJ1-5 | . | TRBV19
CASRHSGPGNQPQHF | TGTGCCAGCAGGCATAGCGGACCAGGAAATCAGCCCCAGCATTTT | . | TRBJ1-5 | . | TRBV5-8
CASSIDFVRVFF | TGTGCCAGTAGTATAGATTTCGTGCGGGTTTTCTTT | . | TRBJ1-1 | . | TRBV19
CASSVEGVSADTQYF | TGTGCCAGCAGCGTAGAGGGGGTCTCGGCAGATACGCAGTATTTT | . | TRBJ2-3 | . | TRBV9
CASSPATSGRVDTQYF | TGCGCCAGCAGCCCCGCGACTAGCGGGAGAGTTGATACGCAGTATTTT | . | TRBJ2-3 | TRBD2 | TRBV5-1
CASSLRVSWRGRF | TGTGCCAGCAGTTTACGGGTTTCGTGGCGGGGGCGGTTC | . | TRBJ2-7 | . | TRBV27
CASSSTGYYGYTF | TGTGCCAGCAGTTCGACAGGCTACTATGGCTACACCTTC | . | TRBJ1-2 | . | TRBV28
CASSYRENTEAFF | TGCGCCAGCAGCTACCGGGAGAACACTGAAGCTTTCTTT | . | TRBJ1-1 | . | TRBV5-1
CASGFTGRRGPYTGELFF | TGTGCTAGTGGTTTCACCGGACGGAGGGGGCCTTACACCGGGGAGCTGTTTTTT | . | TRBJ2-2 | . | TRBV12-5
CASSFRTGLNTGELFF | TGTGCCAGCAGTTTCCGGACAGGGCTCAACACCGGGGAGCTGTTTTTT | . | TRBJ2-2 | TRBD1 | TRBV27
CASSEGLDTGELFF | TGTGCCAGCAGTGAGGGACTAGACACCGGGGAGCTGTTTTTT | . | TRBJ2-2 | TRBD2 | TRBV6-4
CASSQAGGVLSNYGYTF | TGCGCCAGCAGCCAAGCTGGGGGGGTCCTGTCTAACTATGGCTACACCTTC | . | TRBJ1-2 | . | TRBV4-1
CASSHWAGSGSTGEQFF | TGTGCCAGCAGCCATTGGGCCGGTAGCGGGAGCACAGGTGAGCAGTTCTTC | . | TRBJ2-1 | TRBD2 | TRBV14
CASSIGDREGGEAFF | TGTGCCAGTAGTATTGGGGACAGGGAAGGGGGTGAAGCTTTCTTT | . | TRBJ1-1 | TRBD1 | TRBV19
CASSNPGDRLNYGYTF | TGTGCCAGTAGTAACCCGGGGGACAGATTAAACTATGGCTACACCTTC | . | TRBJ1-2 | TRBD1 | TRBV19
CASSHGLAGGLGETQYF | TGTGCCAGCAGTCACGGACTAGCGGGGGGGCTGGGGGAGACCCAGTACTTC | . | TRBJ2-5 | TRBD2 | TRBV6-6
CSVEDSPGELFF | TGCAGCGTTGAAGACAGTCCCGGGGAGCTGTTTTTT | . | TRBJ2-2 | . | TRBV29-1
CASSLSGGHGNQPQHF | TGTGCCAGCAGTTTAAGCGGGGGTCATGGCAATCAGCCCCAGCATTTT | . | TRBJ1-5 | . | TRBV27
CASTGEGVEETQYF | TGTGCCAGTACTGGGGAAGGGGTTGAAGAGACCCAGTACTTC | once | TRBJ2-5 | . | TRBV19
CASSEVEGDGYTF | TGTGCCAGCAGCGAGGTAGAAGGAGATGGCTACACCTTC | many | TRBJ1-2 | . | TRBV9
CASSFTITTGYNEQFF | TGTGCCAGCAGCTTCACCATAACGACAGGGTACAATGAGCAGTTCTTC | . | TRBJ2-1 | TRBD1 | TRBV7-9
CASSLGGWNSPLHF | TGTGCCAGCAGCCTCGGGGGGTGGAATTCACCCCTCCACTTT | . | TRBJ1-6 | . | TRBV7-6
CASSLRTGASTDTQYF | TGTGCCAGTAGTCTTAGGACAGGCGCTAGCACAGATACGCAGTATTTT | . | TRBJ2-3 | TRBD1 | TRBV19
CASSLGLAGVGTGELFF | TGCGCCAGCAGCTTGGGGCTAGCGGGAGTCGGAACCGGGGAGCTGTTTTTT | once | TRBJ2-2 | TRBD2 | TRBV5-1
CASSSTGGGRETQYF | TGCGCCAGCAGTTCTACCGGAGGTGGGAGGGAGACCCAGTACTTC | . | TRBJ2-5 | . | TRBV10-1
CASSLGQGGYEQYF | TGTGCCAGCAGCTTGGGTCAGGGGGGTTACGAGCAGTACTTC | . | TRBJ2-7 | . | TRBV5-4
CASRDGNYVGANVLTF | TGTGCCAGCAGGGACGGGAACTACGTTGGGGCCAACGTCCTGACTTTC | . | TRBJ2-6 | . | TRBV21-1
CASRRQGASTGELFF | TGTGCCAGCAGGAGACAGGGGGCCAGCACCGGGGAGCTGTTTTTT | . | TRBJ2-2 | TRBD1 | TRBV2
CASSLGQLEKLFF | TGTGCCAGCAGCTTAGGACAGCTTGAAAAACTGTTTTTT | few | TRBJ1-4 | . | TRBV13
CASRLQGGNEQYF | TGTGCCAGCAGGCTACAGGGGGGTAACGAGCAGTACTTC | few | TRBJ2-7 | TRBD1 | TRBV5-4
CATLARGALYNEQFF | TGTGCCACCCTTGCGCGGGGGGCGTTGTACAATGAGCAGTTCTTC | . | TRBJ2-1 | TRBD2 | TRBV27
CARGQGAEDEKLFF | TGTGCCAGAGGTCAAGGGGCAGAGGATGAAAAACTGTTTTTT | . | TRBJ1-4 | . | TRBV21-1
CASSEGASSYEQYF | TGTGCCAGCAGCGAAGGGGCGAGCTCCTACGAGCAGTACTTC | . | TRBJ2-7 | . | TRBV9
CASSLSSRTGWNTGELFF | TGTGCCAGCAGTTTATCGTCAAGGACAGGGTGGAACACCGGGGAGCTGTTTTTT | once | TRBJ2-2 | TRBD1 | TRBV27
CASSPQGTGSQHF | TGTGCCAGCAGCCCCCAGGGGACAGGGAGCCAGCATTTT | . | TRBJ1-5 | TRBD1 | TRBV9
CASSFGTGSPDTQYF | TGTGCCAGCAGCTTCGGGACAGGGTCGCCAGATACGCAGTATTTT | . | TRBJ2-3 | TRBD1 | TRBV7-3
CASSSPSAGGLETQYF | TGTGCCAGCAGCTCCCCCTCGGCAGGGGGTTTGGAGACCCAGTACTTC | . | TRBJ2-5 | TRBD1 | TRBV7-3
CASRGTGGYNEQFF | TGTGCCAGCCGGGGGACAGGGGGCTACAATGAGCAGTTCTTC | . | TRBJ2-1 | TRBD1 | TRBV6-5
CASSSGLSGYTF | TGCGCCAGCAGCTCCGGTTTGTCAGGCTACACCTTC | . | TRBJ1-2 | . | TRBV5-1
CASSGDLAGANEQFF | TGTGCCAGCAGCGGAGATCTAGCGGGGGCAAATGAGCAGTTCTTC | . | TRBJ2-1 | TRBD2 | TRBV9
CASSPGHYNEQFF | TGTGCCAGCAGTCCGGGACACTACAATGAGCAGTTCTTC | . | TRBJ2-1 | . | TRBV12-3/TRBV12-4
CASSLRSPGTGANVLTF | TGTGCCAGCAGCTTACGATCCCCGGGAACTGGGGCCAACGTCCTGACTTTC | . | TRBJ2-6 | . | TRBV11-3
CASSPDRALYFMNTEAFF | TGTGCCAGCAGCCCGGACAGGGCGCTATATTTCATGAACACTGAAGCTTTCTTT | once | TRBJ1-1 | TRBD1 | TRBV7-2
CASKSRSGGARQPQHF | TGTGCCAGCAAGTCAAGATCTGGGGGCGCGAGGCAGCCCCAGCATTTT | . | TRBJ1-5 | . | TRBV2
CASSLRLGTDTQYF | TGTGCCAGCAGCTTACGACTAGGTACAGATACGCAGTATTTT | once | TRBJ2-3 | . | TRBV11-2
CASSQLAGDTGELFF | TGTGCCAGCAGCCAACTAGCAGGAGATACCGGGGAGCTGTTTTTT | . | TRBJ2-2 | . | TRBV6-5
CASSPGGLANTGELFF | TGTGCCAGCAGCCCCGGCGGACTTGCTAACACCGGGGAGCTGTTTTTT | . | TRBJ2-2 | . | TRBV7-3
CASSEYSGRKGEQYF | TGTGCCAGCAGTGAATACAGCGGGAGAAAAGGCGAGCAGTACTTC | . | TRBJ2-7 | TRBD2 | TRBV6-1
CASSQDPGGNTEAFF | TGCGCCAGCAGCCAAGATCCAGGGGGGAACACTGAAGCTTTCTTT | once | TRBJ1-1 | TRBD1 | TRBV4-1
CASSRNSYTEAFF | TGTGCCAGCAGCCGTAACAGTTACACTGAAGCTTTCTTT | . | TRBJ1-1 | . | TRBV5-4
CAGATDIYGYTF | TGTGCCGGCGCGACCGACATCTATGGCTACACCTTC | . | TRBJ1-2 | . | TRBV6-5